These 10 T cell receptor beta chains came from one sample sequenced in a study of T cells after yellow fever vaccination. MiXCR, applied by TCRdb to the 5' RACE reads, yields one record per CDR3 protein. Among 300,000 to 350,000 distinct CDR3 sequences listed, about 10% were seen once. Sequenced material: CD4+ T cells sorted from PBMCs, taken 45 days after the yellow fever booster vaccination. The receptors originated from a man in his late teens or twenties who received the YFV17D yellow fever vaccine.

This clonotype was counted many times. The V call is TRBV4-2, the J call TRBJ2-1; 8 bases fit TRBD2. The CDR3 covers 16 residues. Trimming took 0 bases from V and 6 from J; bases not matched to a gene: 7. The germline gives CDR1 LGHNA, CDR2 YNFKEQ. In DNA, the CDR3 is TGTGCCAGCAGCCAAGATTGGCGGGGGGCCGGCAATGAGCAGTTCTTC. As protein: CASSQDWRGAGNEQFF.

This clonotype was observed a few times. The CDR3 loop is CASSDRPQYF. As DNA, the CDR3 is TGTGCCAGCAGTGACAGGCCCCAGTACTTC. The genes are TRBV2 and TRBJ2-5; no clear D. Germline V gene data show CDR1 as SNHLY and CDR2 as FYNNEI. V was pared by 3 bases and J by 9 bases, with 5 bases between. The CDR3 is 10 amino acids. Filled out from reference TRBV2 and TRBJ2-5, the complete variable domain reads EPEVTQTPSHQVTQMGQEVILRCVPISNHLYFYWYRQILGQKVEFLVSFYNNEISEKSEIFDDQFSVERPDGSNFTLKIRSTKLEDSAMYFCASSDRPQYFGPGTRLLVL.

The CDR3 protein is CASSTRLYREGRPQHF. The CDR3, as DNA: TGTGCCAGCAGCACTAGGTTGTACAGGGAGGGTCGGCCCCAGCATTTT. The V call is TRBV7-8, the J call TRBJ1-5; possible D gene TRBD1, 6 bases. Germline V lookup: CDR1 SGHVS, CDR2 FQNEAQ. The V end was cut by 5 bases, the J end by 9 bases, with 23 bases between. CDR3 size: 16 residues. Full variable domain (missing parts from reference TRBV7-8 and TRBJ1-5): GAGVSQSPRYKVAKRGQDVALRCDPISGHVSLFWYQQALGQGPEFLTYFQNEAQLDKSGLPSDRFFAERPEGSVSTLKIQRTQQEDSAVYLCASSTRLYREGRPQHFGDGTRLSIL.

At least ten counts were recorded for this clonotype. The chain is built from TRBV7-2 and TRBJ1-3; D unresolved. Trimming stripped 4 bases from V and 1 base from J, with 14 bases between. CDR1 and CDR2 from the germline V gene are SGHTA and FQGNSA. The CDR3 extends over 16 amino acids. The CDR3 bases are TGTGCCAGCAGCTGGGCGGGCCGTAGGTCTGGAAACACCATATATTTT. Translation gives CASSWAGRRSGNTIYF.

This clonotype has just a few counts. This chain links TRBV6-5 with TRBJ1-2; D possibly corresponds to TRBD1 (5 bases). Germline CDR1 is MNHEY and CDR2 is SVGAGI. Trimming removed 7 bases at V and 7 bases at J, with 19 bases between. CDR3 size: 14 residues. The CDR3 nucleotides are TGTGCCAGCACCATTCGGGTGGACGGGGGTGGCTACACCTTC. Protein sequence: CASTIRVDGGGYTF.

The gene calls are TRBV7-9 and TRBJ2-2; D unclear. Germline CDR1 reads SEHNR; CDR2 reads FQNEAQ (reference sequence). The CDR3 runs to 15 residues. The V gene lost 7 bases and the J gene lost 0 bases, with 12 bases spanning the gap. In DNA, the CDR3 is TGTGCCAGCACCACCACAAGAGCGAACACCGGGGAGCTGTTTTTT. Encoded protein: CASTTTRANTGELFF. The full variable domain, rest sourced from reference TRBV7-9 and TRBJ2-2, is DTGVSQNPRHKITKRGQNVTFRCDPISEHNRLYWYRQTLGQGPEFLTYFQNEAQLEKSRLLSDRFSAERPKGSFSTLEIQRTEQGDSAMYLCASTTTRANTGELFFGEGSRLTVL.

This clonotype was observed at least ten times. This chain uses TRBV6-5 with TRBJ1-4; 9 nucleotides line up with TRBD1. The junction had 1 base not matched to a gene; V was cut back by 5 bases and J by 3 bases. The CDR3 has 14 amino acids. Germline assignment: CDR1 MNHEY and CDR2 SVGAGI. CDR3 bases: TGTGCCAGCAGTCGGACAGGGGCTAATGAAAAACTGTTTTTT. It yields the protein CASSRTGANEKLFF.

The chain couples TRBV12-3 or TRBV12-4 to TRBJ1-4; tentative D call: TRBD1 (6 bases). The CDR3 length is 16 residues. V lost 1 base, J lost 7 bases, and 16 bases lay in between. As DNA, the CDR3 is TGTGCCAGCAGTTTAGGGCTTTTGGGGGCCGGTGAAAAACTGTTTTTT. It specifies CASSLGLLGAGEKLFF.

This clonotype was observed a few times. The chain combines TRBV20-1 with TRBJ2-3, with 9 bases fitting TRBD2. V lost 6 bases, J lost 1 base, and 5 bases stayed unmatched. Germline-derived CDR1 and CDR2 are DFQATT and SNEGSKA (reference sequence). This CDR3 region has 14 residues. The CDR3 nucleotides read TGCAGTGCCTCTGGCGGGGGGGGCACAGATACGCAGTATTTT. Its translation is CSASGGGGTDTQYF.

This rearrangement joins TRBV5-1 to TRBJ2-3; D gene uncertain. The CDR3 loop spans 13 amino acids. Trimming shortened V by 6 bases and J by 2 bases, and 10 bases separated the two germline ends. CDR1 and CDR2 (germline): SGHRS, YFSETQ. CDR3 protein: CASNPGDTDTQYF. CDR3 DNA: TGCGCCAGCAATCCAGGAGACACAGATACGCAGTATTTT.